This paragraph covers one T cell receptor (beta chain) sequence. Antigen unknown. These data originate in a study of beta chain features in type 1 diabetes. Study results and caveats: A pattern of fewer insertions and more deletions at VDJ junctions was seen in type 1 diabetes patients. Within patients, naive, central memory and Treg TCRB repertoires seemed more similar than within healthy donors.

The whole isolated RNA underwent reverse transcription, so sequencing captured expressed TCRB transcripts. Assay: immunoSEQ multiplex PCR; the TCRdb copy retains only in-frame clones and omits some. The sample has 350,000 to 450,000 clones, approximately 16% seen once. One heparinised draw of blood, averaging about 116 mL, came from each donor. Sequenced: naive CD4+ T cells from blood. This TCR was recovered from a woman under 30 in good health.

The CDR3 sequence: CASSQRGPNYGYTF. CDR3 in DNA: TGTGCCAGTAGTCAGAGGGGGCCGAACTATGGCTACACCTTC. The chain combines TRBV19 with TRBJ1-2; TRBD1 agrees at 7 bases. Per the germline V gene, CDR1 is LNHDA and CDR2 is SQIVND (reference sequence). After removal of 5 bases from V and 2 bases from J, the junction contained 5 bases not matched to a gene. The CDR3 covers 14 residues.